This T cell receptor beta chain was recorded in a study of metastatic and nonmetastatic thyroid tumors. About the research overall: Comparison of repertoires was carried out across blood and tumor or nodule tissue from malignant and benign thyroid patients.

In its sample, this clone was seen many times. What it binds is not known. Findings of the study overall: Reported TCR beta diversity, measured in blood and tumor, was significantly higher for malignant thyroid tumors than for benign nodules.

No patient received treatment before thyroid surgery. This CDR3 has 17 residues. V lost 0 bases and J lost 1, with 11 bases in between. CDR1 SGHNT and CDR2 YYREEE come from the germline V gene (reference sequence). As processed by the authors: Between-group CDR3 differences, defined by clinicopathological status, yielded a distant-metastasis classifier for papillary thyroid cancer. TCRdb re-clonotyped the PCR reads via MiXCR. TCRdb's processing, not the study's, gives the V and J calls here. The sample has around 70,000 clones; 15% to 20% are singletons. The TCR was taken from a female donor with papillary thyroid cancer or a benign thyroid nodule (not recorded which). Some clones in this sample may be carry-over from other donors' samples. Sequencing was done on a sample of blood. J is TRBJ2-6 and V is TRBV5-4; perhaps TRBD2 as D (6 bases). Here the CDR3 reads CASSLVGGVSGANVLTF. The CDR3 coding sequence is TGTGCCAGCAGCTTGGTGGGGGGAGTGTCTGGGGCCAACGTCCTGACTTTC. Using reference TRBV5-4 and TRBJ2-6 for the parts outside the CDR3, the full variable domain is ETGVTQSPTHLIKTRGQQVTLRCSSQSGHNTVSWYQQALGQGPQFIFQYYREEENGRGNFPPRFSGLQFPNYSSELNVNALELDDSALYLCASSLVGGVSGANVLTFGAGSRLTVL.